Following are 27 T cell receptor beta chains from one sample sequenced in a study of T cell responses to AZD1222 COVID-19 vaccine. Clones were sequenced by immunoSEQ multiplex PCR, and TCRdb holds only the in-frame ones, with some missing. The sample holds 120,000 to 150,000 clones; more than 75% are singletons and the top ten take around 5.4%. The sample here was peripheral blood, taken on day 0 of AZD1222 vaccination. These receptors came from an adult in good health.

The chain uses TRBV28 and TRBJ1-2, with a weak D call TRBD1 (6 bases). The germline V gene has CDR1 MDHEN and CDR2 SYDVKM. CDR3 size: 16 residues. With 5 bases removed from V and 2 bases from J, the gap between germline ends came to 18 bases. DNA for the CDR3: TGTGCCAGCAGTGCACTTGGACAGCCGTTAAACTATGGCTACACCTTC. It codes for CASSALGQPLNYGYTF.

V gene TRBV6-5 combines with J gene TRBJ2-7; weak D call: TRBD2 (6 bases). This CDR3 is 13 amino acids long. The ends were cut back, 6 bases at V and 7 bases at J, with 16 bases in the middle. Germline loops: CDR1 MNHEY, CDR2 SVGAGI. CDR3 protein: CASSRGTITEQYF. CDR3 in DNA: TGTGCCAGCAGCCGGGGGACGATAACAGAGCAGTACTTC.

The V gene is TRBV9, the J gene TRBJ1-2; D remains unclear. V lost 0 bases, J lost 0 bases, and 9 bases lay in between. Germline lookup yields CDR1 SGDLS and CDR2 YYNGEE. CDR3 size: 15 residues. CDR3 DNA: TGTGCCAGCAGCGTAGTTGTGGAAGCTAACTATGGCTACACCTTC. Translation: CASSVVVEANYGYTF.

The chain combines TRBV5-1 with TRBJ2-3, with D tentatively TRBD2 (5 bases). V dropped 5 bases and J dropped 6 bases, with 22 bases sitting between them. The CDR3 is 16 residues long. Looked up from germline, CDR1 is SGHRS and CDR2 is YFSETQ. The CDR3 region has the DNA TGCGCCAGCAGTTCTACGGGGTTGGGAGAGAGGGATACGCAGTATTTT. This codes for CASSSTGLGERDTQYF.

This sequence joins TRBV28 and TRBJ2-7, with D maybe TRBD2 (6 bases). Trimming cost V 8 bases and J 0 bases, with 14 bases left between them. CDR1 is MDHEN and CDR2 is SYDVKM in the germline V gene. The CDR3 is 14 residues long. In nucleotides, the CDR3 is TGTGCCAGCGGGCCCCTAGCGTTCTCCTACGAGCAGTACTTC. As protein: CASGPLAFSYEQYF.

The DNA of the CDR3 is TGCGCCAGCAGCTTCGGCGGCTTGACAGGCACTGAAGCTTTCTTT. Amino acid sequence: CASSFGGLTGTEAFF. The rearrangement uses TRBV5-1 and TRBJ1-1, with D perhaps TRBD1 (6 bases). V gave up 2 bases and J gave up 4 bases, with 15 bases separating them. The CDR3 extends over 15 amino acids. Germline loops: CDR1 SGHRS, CDR2 YFSETQ.

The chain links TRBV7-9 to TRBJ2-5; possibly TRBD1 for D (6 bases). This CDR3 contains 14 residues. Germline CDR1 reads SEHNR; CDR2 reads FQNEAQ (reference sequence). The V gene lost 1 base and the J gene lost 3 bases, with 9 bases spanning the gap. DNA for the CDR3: TGTGCCAGCAGCTTAGGCGGACAGAAAGAGACCCAGTACTTC. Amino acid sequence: CASSLGGQKETQYF. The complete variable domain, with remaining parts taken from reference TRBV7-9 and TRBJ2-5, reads DTGVSQNPRHKITKRGQNVTFRCDPISEHNRLYWYRQTLGQGPEFLTYFQNEAQLEKSRLLSDRFSAERPKGSFSTLEIQRTEQGDSAMYLCASSLGGQKETQYFGPGTRLLVL.

The DNA of the CDR3 is TGTGCCAGTAGCCCTGGACAGATTTACAATGAGCAGTTCTTC. Amino acids: CASSPGQIYNEQFF. This rearrangement joins TRBV19 to TRBJ2-1, with D tentatively TRBD1 (6 bases). The CDR3 is 14 amino acids. The V end was cut by 6 bases, the J end by 4 bases, with 13 bases between. CDR1 is LNHDA, CDR2 SQIVND, per germline (reference sequence). Full variable domain (outside the CDR3, taken from reference TRBV19 and TRBJ2-1): DGGITQSPKYLFRKEGQNVTLSCEQNLNHDAMYWYRQDPGQGLRLIYYSQIVNDFQKGDIAEGYSVSREKKESFPLTVTSAQKNPTAFYLCASSPGQIYNEQFFGPGTRLTVL.

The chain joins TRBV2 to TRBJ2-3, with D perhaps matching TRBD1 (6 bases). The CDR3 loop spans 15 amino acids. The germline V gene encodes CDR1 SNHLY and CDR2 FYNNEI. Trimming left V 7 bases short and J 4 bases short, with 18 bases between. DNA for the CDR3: TGTGCCAGCACGGCCTCCCTTGGGGGCCCAGATACGCAGTATTTT. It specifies CASTASLGGPDTQYF. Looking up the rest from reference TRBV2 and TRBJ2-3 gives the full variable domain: EPEVTQTPSHQVTQMGQEVILRCVPISNHLYFYWYRQILGQKVEFLVSFYNNEISEKSEIFDDQFSVERPDGSNFTLKIRSTKLEDSAMYFCASTASLGGPDTQYFGPGTRLTVL.

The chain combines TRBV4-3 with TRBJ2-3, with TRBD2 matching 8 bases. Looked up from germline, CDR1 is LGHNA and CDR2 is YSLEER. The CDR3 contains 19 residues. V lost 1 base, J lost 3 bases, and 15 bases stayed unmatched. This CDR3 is CASSQVGGGRSGRTDTQYF. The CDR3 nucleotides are TGCGCCAGCAGCCAAGTGGGGGGAGGGAGGAGCGGGAGAACAGATACGCAGTATTTT.

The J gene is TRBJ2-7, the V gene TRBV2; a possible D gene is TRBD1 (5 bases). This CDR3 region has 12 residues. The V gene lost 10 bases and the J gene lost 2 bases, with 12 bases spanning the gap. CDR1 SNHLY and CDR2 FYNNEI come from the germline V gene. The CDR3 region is CATLGVTYEQYF. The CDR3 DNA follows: TGTGCCACCCTAGGGGTAACCTACGAGCAGTACTTC.

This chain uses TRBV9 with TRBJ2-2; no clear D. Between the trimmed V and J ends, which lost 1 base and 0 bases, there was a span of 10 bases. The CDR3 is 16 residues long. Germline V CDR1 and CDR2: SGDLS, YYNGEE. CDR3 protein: CASSVTPATNTGELFF. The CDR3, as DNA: TGTGCCAGCAGCGTAACCCCGGCCACGAACACCGGGGAGCTGTTTTTT.

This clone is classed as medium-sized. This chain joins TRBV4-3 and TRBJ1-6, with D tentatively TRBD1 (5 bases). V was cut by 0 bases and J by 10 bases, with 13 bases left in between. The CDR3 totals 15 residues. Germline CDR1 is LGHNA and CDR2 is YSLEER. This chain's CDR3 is CASSQDSGGSSPLHF. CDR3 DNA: TGCGCCAGCAGCCAAGATTCTGGGGGTTCCTCACCCCTCCACTTT.

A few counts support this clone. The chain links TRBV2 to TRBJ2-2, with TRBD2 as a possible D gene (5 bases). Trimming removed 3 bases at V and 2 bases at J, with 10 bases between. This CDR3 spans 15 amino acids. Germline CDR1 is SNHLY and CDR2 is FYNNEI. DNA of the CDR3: TGTGCCAGCAGTGAGAGGACTCTAAACACCGGGGAGCTGTTTTTT. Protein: CASSERTLNTGELFF.

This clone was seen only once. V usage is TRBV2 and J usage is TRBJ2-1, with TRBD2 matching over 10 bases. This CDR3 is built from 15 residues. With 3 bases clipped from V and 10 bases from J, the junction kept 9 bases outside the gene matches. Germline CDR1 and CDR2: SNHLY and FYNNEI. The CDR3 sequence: CASSDQREGLLEQFF. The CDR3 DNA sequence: TGTGCCAGCAGTGACCAGCGGGAGGGCCTCTTGGAGCAGTTCTTC.

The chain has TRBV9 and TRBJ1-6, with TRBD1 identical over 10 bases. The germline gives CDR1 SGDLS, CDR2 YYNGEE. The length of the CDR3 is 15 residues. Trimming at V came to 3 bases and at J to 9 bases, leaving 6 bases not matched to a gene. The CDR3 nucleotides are TGTGCCAGCAGCGAAACCGGGACAGGGGTTTCACCCCTCCACTTT. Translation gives CASSETGTGVSPLHF.

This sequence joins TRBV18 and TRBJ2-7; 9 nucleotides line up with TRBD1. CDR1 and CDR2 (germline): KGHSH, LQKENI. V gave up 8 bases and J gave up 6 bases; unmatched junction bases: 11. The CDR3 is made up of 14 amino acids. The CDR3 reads CASRQAQGAGEQYF. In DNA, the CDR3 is TGTGCCAGCCGGCAGGCACAGGGGGCAGGCGAGCAGTACTTC.

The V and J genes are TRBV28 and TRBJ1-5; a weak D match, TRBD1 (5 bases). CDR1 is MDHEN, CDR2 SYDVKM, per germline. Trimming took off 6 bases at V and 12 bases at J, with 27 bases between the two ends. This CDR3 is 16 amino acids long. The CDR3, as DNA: TGTGCCAGCAGATCTGCGACAGCCTCCGAATCACGGTTCCAGCATTTT. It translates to CASRSATASESRFQHF.

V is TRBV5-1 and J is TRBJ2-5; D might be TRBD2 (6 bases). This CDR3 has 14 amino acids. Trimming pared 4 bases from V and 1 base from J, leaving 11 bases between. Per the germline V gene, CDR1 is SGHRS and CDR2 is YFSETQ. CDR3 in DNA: TGCGCCAGCAGCCCAGGACTATTCCAAGAGACCCAGTACTTC. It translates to CASSPGLFQETQYF.

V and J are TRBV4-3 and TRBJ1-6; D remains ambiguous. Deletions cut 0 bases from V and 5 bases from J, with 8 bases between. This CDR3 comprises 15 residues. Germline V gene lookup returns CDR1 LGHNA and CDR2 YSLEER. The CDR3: CASSQDRHNNSPLHF. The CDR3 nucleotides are TGCGCCAGCAGCCAAGACAGGCACAATAATTCACCCCTCCACTTT.

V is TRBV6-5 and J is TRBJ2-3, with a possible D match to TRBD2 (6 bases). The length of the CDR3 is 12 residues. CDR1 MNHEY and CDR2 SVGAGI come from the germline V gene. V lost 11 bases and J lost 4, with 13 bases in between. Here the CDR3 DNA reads TGTGCCGCCGGGGACTGGTCAGATACGCAGTATTTT. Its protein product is CAAGDWSDTQYF.

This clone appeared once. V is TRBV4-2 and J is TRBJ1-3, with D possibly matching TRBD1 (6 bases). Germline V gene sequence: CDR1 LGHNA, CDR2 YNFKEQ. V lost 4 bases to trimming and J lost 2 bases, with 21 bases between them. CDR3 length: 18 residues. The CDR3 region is CASSPRTSRGLPGNTIYF. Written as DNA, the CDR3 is TGTGCCAGCAGCCCCCGGACCTCCAGGGGCCTCCCTGGAAACACCATATATTTT.

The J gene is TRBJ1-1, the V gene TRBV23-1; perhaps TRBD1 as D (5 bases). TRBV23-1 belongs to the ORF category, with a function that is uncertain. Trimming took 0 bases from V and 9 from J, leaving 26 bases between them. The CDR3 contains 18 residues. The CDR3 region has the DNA TGCGCCAGCAGTCAATCAGGGGTTCGCAAAATGCTCAAACCCAAAGCTTTCTTT. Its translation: CASSQSGVRKMLKPKAFF.

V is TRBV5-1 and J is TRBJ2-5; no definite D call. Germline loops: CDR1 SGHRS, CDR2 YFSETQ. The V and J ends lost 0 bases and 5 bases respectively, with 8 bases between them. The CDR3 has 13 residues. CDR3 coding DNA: TGCGCCAGCAGCTTGGCCGAGTGGGAGACCCAGTACTTC. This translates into CASSLAEWETQYF.

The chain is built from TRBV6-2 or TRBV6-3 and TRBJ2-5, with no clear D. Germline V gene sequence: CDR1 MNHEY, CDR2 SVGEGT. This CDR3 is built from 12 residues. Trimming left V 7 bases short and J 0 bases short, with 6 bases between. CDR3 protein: CASTPNQETQYF. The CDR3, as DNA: TGTGCCAGCACCCCAAACCAAGAGACCCAGTACTTC.

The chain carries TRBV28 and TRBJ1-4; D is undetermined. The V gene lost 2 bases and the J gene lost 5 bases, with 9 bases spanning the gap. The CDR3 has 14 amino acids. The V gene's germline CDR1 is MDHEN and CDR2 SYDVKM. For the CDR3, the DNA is TGTGCCAGCAGTTTAGGGTCGACAAATGAAAAACTGTTTTTT. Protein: CASSLGSTNEKLFF.

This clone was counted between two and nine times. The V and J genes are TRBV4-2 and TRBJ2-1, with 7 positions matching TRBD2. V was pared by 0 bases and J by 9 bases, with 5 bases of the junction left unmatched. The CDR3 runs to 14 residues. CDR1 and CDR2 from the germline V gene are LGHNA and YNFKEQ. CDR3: CASSQDGGEGEQFF. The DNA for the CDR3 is TGTGCCAGCAGCCAAGATGGAGGGGAGGGTGAGCAGTTCTTC.